The 16 T cell receptor beta chains reported below all come from one sample, sequenced in a study of post-analysis software for immune sequencing data. The antigens of these receptors remain unknown. Prepared libraries of TCR beta cDNA carried unique molecular identifiers. TCRdb recomputed calls from the PCR reads with MiXCR, one row per CDR3 protein. This table holds some 690,000 distinct CDR3 sequences, 55% to 60% found once. Study results and limitations: The five TRBV segments detected at higher frequency in patients than in controls included TRBV5-6, TRBV5-1 and TRBV20-1.

Sequenced material: blood. The source of these receptors is a girl aged 2 to 10 with multiple sclerosis.

The chain has TRBV6-5 and TRBJ1-4; D is uncertain. Per the germline V gene, CDR1 is MNHEY and CDR2 is SVGAGI. This CDR3 spans 14 amino acids. V lost 3 bases, J lost 10 bases, and 15 bases lay in between. CDR3 amino acids: CASSYVEGGGKLFF. The CDR3 DNA sequence: TGTGCCAGCAGTTATGTTGAGGGTGGAGGAAAACTGTTTTTT.

The V and J genes are TRBV7-2 and TRBJ2-7; a weak D match, TRBD1 (6 bases). The germline V gene encodes CDR1 SGHTA and CDR2 FQGNSA. This CDR3 spans 14 amino acids. With 5 bases removed from V and 5 bases from J, the gap between germline ends came to 16 bases. The CDR3 DNA is TGTGCCAGCAGCAGGGGGTCAGGGAAGGACGAGCAGTACTTC. This codes for CASSRGSGKDEQYF.

This clonotype was found a few times. V is TRBV12-3 or TRBV12-4 and J is TRBJ2-5, with a weak D call TRBD2 (5 bases). The CDR3 runs to 14 residues. The germline V and J ends were trimmed by 6 bases and 5 bases, with 16 bases remaining between them. Here the CDR3 reads CASRKGSGWETQYF. As DNA, the CDR3 is TGTGCCAGCAGAAAAGGGTCGGGATGGGAGACCCAGTACTTC.

The V and J genes are TRBV21-1 and TRBJ2-1; the D call of TRBD1 is as the table states it, not checked on the DNA. TRBV21-1 is described as a pseudogene. The CDR3 consists of 12 residues. The chain's CDR3 is CATGTGRNEQFF. The DNA for the CDR3 is TGTGCCACCGGGACAGGGAGGAATGAGCAGTTCTTC.

V gene TRBV2 combines with J gene TRBJ2-1; the D gene is possibly TRBD2 (5 bases). Trimming took 8 bases from V and 8 from J, leaving 10 bases between them. The CDR3 runs 11 residues. Germline values: CDR1 SNHLY, CDR2 FYNNEI. DNA for the CDR3: TGTGCCAGCGCCCTAGCCCATGAGCAGTTCTTC. Residues: CASALAHEQFF.

The chain couples TRBV29-1 to TRBJ2-1; D unclear. The V gene lost 4 bases and the J gene lost 3 bases, with 10 bases spanning the gap. CDR1 and CDR2 (germline): SQVTM, ANQGSEA. CDR3 length: 13 amino acids. The CDR3, as DNA: TGCAGCGTTGTCGAGGCGGTCTACAATGAGCAGTTCTTC. It is translated as CSVVEAVYNEQFF.

This CDR3 reads CASSEDERETQYF. CDR3 bases: TGTGCCAGCAGTGAAGATGAGAGAGAGACCCAGTACTTC. The rearrangement uses TRBV25-1 and TRBJ2-7; D call uncertain. The end of the DNA aligns better with TRBJ2-5, so the J call may be wrong. CDR3 length equals 13 residues. CDR1 is MGHDK and CDR2 is SYGVNS in the germline V gene.

The gene calls are TRBV11-2 and TRBJ1-1, with a possible D match to TRBD1 (5 bases). V shed 5 bases and J shed 5 bases, with 18 bases lying between them. The CDR3 length is 15 residues. Germline V gives CDR1 SGHAT, CDR2 FQNNGV. Here the CDR3 reads CASSPWDPPGTEAFF. CDR3 DNA: TGTGCCAGCAGCCCGTGGGACCCCCCCGGGACTGAAGCTTTCTTT.

The chain recombines TRBV29-1 with TRBJ2-7, with TRBD1 matching over 8 bases. The CDR3 is 12 residues long. The germline V gene has CDR1 SQVTM and CDR2 ANQGSEA. With V trimmed by 4 bases and J by 4 bases, 3 bases remained unmatched. DNA for the CDR3: TGCAGCGTTGCCAGGGGGCCTTACGAGCAGTACTTC. It is translated as CSVARGPYEQYF.

The chain carries TRBV4-1 and TRBJ2-5; D is possibly TRBD1 or TRBD2 (5 bases each). CDR1 and CDR2 from the germline V gene are MGHRA and YSYEKL. The CDR3 length is 15 residues. Trimming cost V 2 bases and J 5 bases, with 15 bases left between them. The CDR3 coding sequence is TGCGCCAGCAGCCAACAACCCGGGACGATGGAGACCCAGTACTTC. This encodes CASSQQPGTMETQYF.

The chain combines TRBV10-3 with TRBJ2-3, with 7 nucleotides matching TRBD2. The CDR3 is 15 residues long. Germline loops: CDR1 ENHRY, CDR2 SYGVKD. V lost 8 bases to trimming and J lost 6 bases; unmatched junction nucleotides: 14. In nucleotides, the CDR3 is TGTGCCATCGCCGGGACTACCGATGATGCCGATACGCAGTATTTT. It codes for CAIAGTTDDADTQYF.

This clonotype has just one count. V is TRBV9 and J is TRBJ2-7; D is perhaps TRBD1 or TRBD2 (6 bases each). Trimming removed 4 bases at V and 5 bases at J, with 13 bases between. The CDR3 runs to 13 residues. CDR1 and CDR2 from the germline V gene are SGDLS and YYNGEE. Written as DNA, the CDR3 is TGTGCCAGCAGCCGATGGAGGGGGGACGAGCAGTACTTC. As protein: CASSRWRGDEQYF. Looking up the rest from reference TRBV9 and TRBJ2-7 gives the full variable domain: DSGVTQTPKHLITATGQRVTLRCSPRSGDLSVYWYQQSLDQGLQFLIQYYNGEERAKGNILERFSAQQFPDLHSELNLSSLELGDSALYFCASSRWRGDEQYFGPGTRLTVT.

This chain joins TRBV29-1 and TRBJ1-1; the D gene is possibly TRBD1 (5 bases). The CDR3 consists of 16 residues. The germline V gene encodes CDR1 SQVTM and CDR2 ANQGSEA. Trimming left V 5 bases short and J 1 base short, with 20 bases between. This CDR3 reads CSVRGETFSGNTEAFF. In DNA, the CDR3 is TGCAGCGTTCGAGGGGAGACCTTTTCGGGGAACACTGAAGCTTTCTTT.

The count of this clonotype is one. The chain recombines TRBV11-1 with TRBJ2-4, with D perhaps TRBD2 (6 bases). The CDR3 is 21 amino acids. Germline assignment: CDR1 SGHAT and CDR2 FQDESV (reference sequence). V gave up 4 bases and J gave up 0 bases, with 28 bases separating them. CDR3 nucleotide sequence: TGTGCCAGCAGCTCTATGCGGGACGGCGAGCAACTTTTACCAGCCAAAAACATTCAGTACTTC. It codes for CASSSMRDGEQLLPAKNIQYF.

The rearrangement links TRBV14 to TRBJ2-1; TRBD2 might be the D (6 bases). The CDR3 is 15 amino acids. V lost 8 bases to trimming and J lost 4 bases, with 18 bases between them. Germline lookup yields CDR1 SGHDN and CDR2 FVKESK. The CDR3 spells CASWSGGAGYNEQFF. DNA of the CDR3: TGTGCCAGCTGGTCCGGAGGGGCCGGGTACAATGAGCAGTTCTTC.

The chain joins TRBV7-2 to TRBJ2-3; 9 nucleotides align to TRBD2. Germline V gene lookup returns CDR1 SGHTA and CDR2 FQGNSA. The junction had 7 bases not matched to a gene; V was cut back by 1 base and J by 5 bases. The CDR3 spans 16 residues. The CDR3 DNA reads TGTGCCAGCAGCTTAGTCCCAAGCGGGGGGTTAGATACGCAGTATTTT. This sequence encodes CASSLVPSGGLDTQYF.